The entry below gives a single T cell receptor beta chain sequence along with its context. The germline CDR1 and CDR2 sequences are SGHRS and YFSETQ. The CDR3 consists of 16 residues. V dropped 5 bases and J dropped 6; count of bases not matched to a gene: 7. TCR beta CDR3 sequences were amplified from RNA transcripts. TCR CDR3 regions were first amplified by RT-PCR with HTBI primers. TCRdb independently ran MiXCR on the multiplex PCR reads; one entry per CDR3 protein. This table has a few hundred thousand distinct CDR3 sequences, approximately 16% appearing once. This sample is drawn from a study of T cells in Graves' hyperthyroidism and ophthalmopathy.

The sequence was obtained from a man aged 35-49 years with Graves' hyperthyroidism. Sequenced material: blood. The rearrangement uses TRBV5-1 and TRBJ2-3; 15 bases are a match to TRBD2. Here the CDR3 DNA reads TGCGCCAGCAGGATTGGACTAGCGGGGGGGCAGGATACGCAGTATTTT. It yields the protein CASRIGLAGGQDTQYF.